This TCR beta chain was sequenced during a study of blood T cell repertoires in COVID-19. Across the whole study: Sites across the United States, Italy and Spain contributed samples from acute and convalescent COVID-19. Sample material is recorded as cDNA or gDNA derived from T cells, B-cell-depleted T cells, or PBMCs.

V was shortened by 9 bases and J by 3 bases, with 9 bases between the two germline ends. This CDR3 is 11 amino acids long. CDR1 is MNHEY, CDR2 SVGAGI, per germline. Original data processing: The authors estimated nucleated cell counts from reference gene primer amplification. Method: immunoSEQ multiplex PCR; TCRdb's copy keeps in-frame clones and lacks some. Clone size and the V and J calls come from that table; the DNA yielded D and trimming. The data hold around 300,000 clones, with roughly nine tenths observed a single time. Specimen: peripheral blood. The clonotype originates from a woman between 40 and 55 years old who had recovered from COVID-19. The rearrangement uses TRBV6-5 and TRBJ2-7; TRBD2 might be the D (5 bases). The CDR3 DNA follows: TGTGCCAGTTCCGGGAACTACGAGCAGTACTTC. Protein sequence: CASSGNYEQYF.